Each of the 28 T cell receptor beta chains below was sequenced from the same sample in a study of blood T cell repertoires in COVID-19. Assay used: immunoSEQ multiplex PCR; TCRdb lists only in-frame clones, some missing. This sample carries roughly 200,000 clones, 75% to 85% of them seen once, and the ten largest clones take around 1.3%. The sample consisted of peripheral blood. The receptors derive from a woman in her thirties with COVID-19, enrolled during active disease.

This chain connects TRBV14 to TRBJ2-3; D remains ambiguous. The CDR3 is 12 amino acids. The V gene's germline CDR1 is SGHDN and CDR2 FVKESK. V was cut by 2 bases and J by 3 bases, with 3 bases left in between. For the CDR3, the DNA is TGTGCCAGCAGCCAACTAACAGATACGCAGTATTTT. Translated: CASSQLTDTQYF.

About this clone: Compared with germline, one end of the junction differs, possibly owing to a read error. This chain's CDR3 is CASSLGGQGAIF. The CDR3, as DNA: TGTGCCAGCAGCTTAGGTGGACAGGGGGCGATTTTT. V and J are TRBV11-2 and TRBJ2-3, with TRBD1 matching over 11 bases. The CDR3 spans 12 residues. Germline V gene sequence: CDR1 SGHAT, CDR2 FQNNGV.

The chain combines TRBV6-6 with TRBJ2-3; D is possibly TRBD1 (6 bases). The CDR3 is made up of 12 amino acids. Deletions cut 6 bases from V and 5 bases from J, with 9 bases between. Germline CDR1 and CDR2: MNHNY and SVGAGI (reference sequence). The chain's CDR3 is CASSSDRDTQYF. CDR3 nucleotide sequence: TGTGCCAGCAGCTCGGACAGAGATACGCAGTATTTT.

V is TRBV5-5 and J is TRBJ2-7, with 7 bases lining up with TRBD1. Unmatched junction bases numbered 11, after V lost 4 bases and J lost 4 bases. The germline gives CDR1 SGHKS, CDR2 YYEKEE (reference sequence). This CDR3 comprises 15 residues. The CDR3 nucleotides are TGTGCCAGCAGCGAGATAGGGACAGCTAGATACGAGCAGTACTTC. The encoded protein is CASSEIGTARYEQYF.

In its sample, this clone was seen once. This sequence joins TRBV18 and TRBJ1-3; a possible D gene is TRBD1 (5 bases). Germline assignment: CDR1 KGHSH and CDR2 LQKENI. CDR3 length: 16 residues. V was trimmed by 3 bases and J by 1 base, leaving 13 bases between them. The CDR3 here is CASSPQDSASGNTIYF. The CDR3 bases are TGTGCCAGCTCACCGCAAGACAGCGCGTCTGGAAACACCATATATTTT.

This chain uses TRBV5-1 with TRBJ2-1; the D gene is possibly TRBD2 (5 bases). The CDR3 sequence is 18 residues long. The V gene lost 0 bases and the J gene lost 3 bases, with 19 bases spanning the gap. The germline V gene encodes CDR1 SGHRS and CDR2 YFSETQ. CDR3 coding DNA: TGCGCCAGCAGCTTGGTACCCCCCGAGGGAAGTAACTACAATGAGCAGTTCTTC. Translation gives CASSLVPPEGSNYNEQFF.

This clone has only one observation. CDR3 sequence reads: CASSQDFRDRYYNSPLHF. The DNA for the CDR3 is TGTGCCAGCAGCCAAGATTTCCGGGACAGGTATTATAATTCACCCCTCCACTTT. This sequence joins TRBV3-1 (or the pseudogene TRBV3-2) and TRBJ1-6; 8 bases are a match to TRBD1. Germline CDR1 and CDR2: LGHDT and YNNKEL (reference sequence). V lost 0 bases and J lost 4; bases outside the gene matches: 8. The CDR3 spans 18 residues.

There are a few counts of this clone. This chain uses TRBV11-1 with TRBJ2-7, with 11 bases lining up with TRBD2. CDR3 length equals 16 residues. Germline V CDR1 and CDR2: SGHAT, FQDESV (reference sequence). The ends lost 3 bases at V and 5 bases at J; junction bases unmatched: 9. The CDR3 DNA is TGTGCCAGCAGCTTTCCTGTAGCGGGAGGGCTACACGAGCAGTACTTC. It translates to CASSFPVAGGLHEQYF.

The chain recombines TRBV19 with TRBJ1-5, with a possible D match to TRBD1 (5 bases). The V end was cut by 3 bases, the J end by 0 bases, with 21 bases between. CDR1 and CDR2 (germline): LNHDA, SQIVND (reference sequence). This CDR3 comprises 19 residues. CDR3 nucleotide sequence: TGTGCCAGTAGTATTCTCCCCCAGACAGTGCTTCGTAGCAATCAGCCCCAGCATTTT. This codes for CASSILPQTVLRSNQPQHF.

The chain joins TRBV11-2 to TRBJ2-3; no definite D call. This CDR3 spans 15 amino acids. Per germline, CDR1 SGHAT and CDR2 FQNNGV. The ends were cut back, 1 base at V and 0 bases at J, with 8 bases in the middle. The CDR3 reads CASSLAGFSTDTQYF. CDR3 sequence (DNA): TGTGCCAGCAGCTTAGCCGGGTTTAGCACAGATACGCAGTATTTT.

This clone occurred a few times. CDR3 DNA: TGCGCCAGCAGCTTGGCAGCGGGGGGCCGTCCAGATACGCAGTATTTT. This translates into CASSLAAGGRPDTQYF. The gene calls are TRBV5-1 and TRBJ2-3, with 9 positions matching TRBD2. Germline V CDR1 and CDR2: SGHRS, YFSETQ. The CDR3 contains 16 residues. The trim removed 0 bases at V and 4 bases at J, leaving 6 bases unmatched.

The chain combines TRBV9 with TRBJ2-2; 9 nucleotides align to TRBD2. Trimming cost V 0 bases and J 2 bases; bases outside gene matches: 2. CDR1 and CDR2 (germline): SGDLS, YYNGEE. CDR3 length equals 16 residues. CDR3 sequence: CASSVETSGNTGELFF. The CDR3 nucleotides are TGTGCCAGCAGCGTAGAGACTAGCGGTAACACCGGGGAGCTGTTTTTT.

The chain has TRBV18 and TRBJ2-1, with D possibly TRBD2 on 6 matching bases. This CDR3 has 16 amino acids. CDR1 and CDR2 from the germline V gene are KGHSH and LQKENI. V dropped 3 bases and J dropped 0 bases, with 12 bases sitting between them. In DNA form, the CDR3 reads TGTGCCAGCTCACCCTCAGCGGGTAGCTCCTACAATGAGCAGTTCTTC. Amino acid sequence: CASSPSAGSSYNEQFF.

The chain recombines TRBV6-2 or TRBV6-3 with TRBJ2-1; 12 positions agree with TRBD2. This CDR3 has 17 amino acids. With V trimmed by 6 bases and J by 4 bases, 10 bases remained unmatched. Germline V gives CDR1 MNHEY, CDR2 SVGEGT. Written as DNA, the CDR3 is TGTGCCAGCAGCCCCTACGGGACTAGCGGGTCATACAATGAGCAGTTCTTC. This encodes CASSPYGTSGSYNEQFF.

This chain connects TRBV18 to TRBJ1-5, with 9 nucleotides matching TRBD1. CDR3 length: 16 residues. After removal of 6 bases from V and 2 bases from J, the junction contained 8 bases not matched to a gene. In germline, CDR1 is KGHSH, CDR2 LQKENI. The CDR3 protein is CASSFIGDRGNQPQHF. The CDR3 DNA sequence: TGTGCCAGCTCTTTTATAGGGGACAGGGGCAATCAGCCCCAGCATTTT.

In DNA form, the CDR3 reads TGTGCCAGCCTCGCAACAAGCGGGGACTACAATGAGCAGTTCTTC. Translated: CASLATSGDYNEQFF. This chain connects TRBV27 to TRBJ2-1, with 7 positions matching TRBD2. Germline V gene sequence: CDR1 MNHEY, CDR2 SMNVEV (reference sequence). J gave up 3 bases and V 8 bases, and 10 bases lay outside the gene matches. The CDR3 spans 15 residues.

V is TRBV5-1 and J is TRBJ2-5, with 7 bases aligning to TRBD1. V dropped 4 bases and J dropped 5; count of bases not matched to a gene: 8. This CDR3 region has 14 residues. Germline values: CDR1 SGHRS, CDR2 YFSETQ. The CDR3 sequence is CASSIGQAEETQYF. The CDR3 DNA follows: TGCGCCAGCAGCATCGGACAGGCCGAGGAGACCCAGTACTTC.

The rearrangement uses TRBV7-9 and TRBJ2-7; D might be TRBD1 (5 bases). Germline assignment: CDR1 SEHNR and CDR2 FQNEAQ (reference sequence). V was pared by 0 bases and J by 2 bases, with 8 bases between. This CDR3 contains 14 residues. Here the CDR3 reads CASSLAGRPYEQYF. DNA for the CDR3: TGTGCCAGCAGCTTAGCGGGGCGTCCCTACGAGCAGTACTTC.

This sequence joins TRBV5-1 and TRBJ2-2; 7 bases fit TRBD1. The length of the CDR3 is 14 residues. J lost 5 bases, V lost 1 base, and 2 bases had no gene match. From germline, CDR1 is SGHRS and CDR2 YFSETQ. The CDR3 protein is CASSLRGQTGELFF. The DNA of the CDR3 is TGCGCCAGCAGCTTGCGGGGACAGACCGGGGAGCTGTTTTTT.

J is TRBJ2-7 and V is TRBV27; the match to TRBD1 covers 9 bases. The length of the CDR3 is 14 residues. V shed 2 bases, J shed 4 bases, and the junction held 3 bases outside the gene matches. The germline V gene has CDR1 MNHEY and CDR2 SMNVEV (reference sequence). CDR3 region: CASSLGTGLYEQYF. The CDR3 nucleotides read TGTGCCAGCAGTTTAGGGACAGGGCTGTACGAGCAGTACTTC.

The rearrangement uses TRBV12-3 or TRBV12-4 and TRBJ1-5; a possible D gene is TRBD1 (6 bases). V was pared by 1 base and J by 6 bases, with 7 bases between. The CDR3 is 13 amino acids. The CDR3 DNA is TGTGCCAGCAGTTTAGTACAGGGTCAGCCCCAGCATTTT. Protein: CASSLVQGQPQHF.

The chain recombines TRBV14 with TRBJ2-7; perhaps TRBD2 as D (6 bases). CDR1 and CDR2 from the germline V gene are SGHDN and FVKESK. The CDR3 contains 14 residues. V lost 4 bases to trimming and J lost 2 bases, with 12 bases between them. The CDR3 protein is CASSRRGPPYEQYF. The CDR3 bases are TGTGCCAGCAGCCGGAGGGGACCCCCCTACGAGCAGTACTTC.

The chain is built from TRBV5-1 and TRBJ2-5; 10 nucleotides align to TRBD2. Germline-derived CDR1 and CDR2 are SGHRS and YFSETQ. With V trimmed by 6 bases and J by 5 bases, 7 bases remained unmatched. The CDR3 runs to 14 residues. CDR3 DNA sequence: TGCGCCAGCACCTTTAGCGGGGGGCAGGAGACCCAGTACTTC. Its translation: CASTFSGGQETQYF.

The chain is built from TRBV19 and TRBJ1-1; D perhaps matches TRBD1 (5 bases). The length of the CDR3 is 14 residues. The germline CDR1 and CDR2 sequences are LNHDA and SQIVND (reference sequence). V shed 2 bases and J shed 5 bases, with 12 bases lying between them. CDR3 amino acids: CASSIYQGVTEAFF. CDR3 in DNA: TGTGCCAGTAGTATATACCAGGGTGTAACTGAAGCTTTCTTT.

The chain is built from TRBV5-8 and TRBJ2-1; 9 nucleotides agree with TRBD1. The trim removed 2 bases at V and 2 bases at J, leaving 5 bases unmatched. Germline V gene data show CDR1 as SGHTS and CDR2 as YDEGEE. The CDR3 consists of 16 residues. The CDR3 nucleotides are TGTGCCAGCAGCTTCACGGACAGGGGAACCTACAATGAGCAGTTCTTC. The encoded protein is CASSFTDRGTYNEQFF.

The V and J genes are TRBV12-3 or TRBV12-4 and TRBJ1-1; D possibly corresponds to TRBD1 (6 bases). Between the trimmed V and J ends, which lost 6 bases and 11 bases, there was a span of 13 bases. This CDR3 region has 11 residues. CDR3 residues: CASRLGQGAFF. Here the CDR3 DNA reads TGTGCCAGCAGGCTCGGGCAGGGGGCTTTCTTT.

This clone was found a few times. The rearrangement uses TRBV5-1 and TRBJ2-1, with TRBD2 as a possible D gene (5 bases). This CDR3 has 13 amino acids. Trimming removed 7 bases from V and 4 bases from J, with 12 bases in between. Germline V gives CDR1 SGHRS, CDR2 YFSETQ. CDR3 loop: CASGSPGYNEQFF. CDR3 DNA sequence: TGCGCCAGCGGTTCCCCGGGATACAATGAGCAGTTCTTC.

This chain joins TRBV6-5 and TRBJ2-7, with D tentatively TRBD1 (6 bases). V lost 5 bases and J lost 3, with 8 bases in between. From germline, CDR1 is MNHEY and CDR2 SVGAGI. CDR3 size: 12 residues. In DNA form, the CDR3 reads TGTGCCAGCAGTACAGGGTTCTACGAGCAGTACTTC. Translating it yields CASSTGFYEQYF.